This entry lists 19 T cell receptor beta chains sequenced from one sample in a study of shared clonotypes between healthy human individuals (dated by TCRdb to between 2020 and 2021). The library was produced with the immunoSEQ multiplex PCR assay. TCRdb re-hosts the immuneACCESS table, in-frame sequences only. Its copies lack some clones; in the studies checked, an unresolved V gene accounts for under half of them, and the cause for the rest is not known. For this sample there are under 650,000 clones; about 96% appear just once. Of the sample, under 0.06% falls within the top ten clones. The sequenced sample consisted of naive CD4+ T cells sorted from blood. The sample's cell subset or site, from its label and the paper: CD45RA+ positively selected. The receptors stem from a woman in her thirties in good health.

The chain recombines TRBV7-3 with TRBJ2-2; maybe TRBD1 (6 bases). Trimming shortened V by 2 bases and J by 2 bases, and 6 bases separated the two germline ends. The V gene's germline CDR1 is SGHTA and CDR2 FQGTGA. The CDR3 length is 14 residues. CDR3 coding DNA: TGTGCCAGCAGCTTAGGGACAAACACCGGGGAGCTGTTTTTT. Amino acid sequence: CASSLGTNTGELFF. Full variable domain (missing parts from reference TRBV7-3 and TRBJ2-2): GAGVSQTPSNKVTEKGKYVELRCDPISGHTALYWYRQSLGQGPEFLIYFQGTGAADDSGLPNDRFFAVRPEGSVSTLKIQRTERGDSAVYLCASSLGTNTGELFFGEGSRLTVL.

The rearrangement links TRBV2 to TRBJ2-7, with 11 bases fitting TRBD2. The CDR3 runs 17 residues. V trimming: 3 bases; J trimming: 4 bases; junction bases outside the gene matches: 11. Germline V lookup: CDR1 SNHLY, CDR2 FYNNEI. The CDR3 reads CASSEFLLAGDLYEQYF. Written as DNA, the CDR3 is TGTGCCAGCAGTGAGTTCTTACTAGCGGGAGATTTGTACGAGCAGTACTTC.

CDR3 DNA: TGCGCCAGCTATACCGAGGGGAGGTATGGCTACACCTTC. It specifies CASYTEGRYGYTF. The chain uses TRBV5-1 and TRBJ1-2; tentative D call: TRBD1 (5 bases). The CDR3 spans 13 residues. V lost 7 bases to trimming and J lost 5 bases, with 15 bases between them. Germline values: CDR1 SGHRS, CDR2 YFSETQ.

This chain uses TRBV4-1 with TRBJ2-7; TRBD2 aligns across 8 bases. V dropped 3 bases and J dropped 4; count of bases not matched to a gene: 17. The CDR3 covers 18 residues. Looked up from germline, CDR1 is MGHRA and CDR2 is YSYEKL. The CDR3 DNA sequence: TGCGCCAGCAGCCAGCATCCCTCGGCGGGACTAGTGATGTACGAGCAGTACTTC. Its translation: CASSQHPSAGLVMYEQYF.

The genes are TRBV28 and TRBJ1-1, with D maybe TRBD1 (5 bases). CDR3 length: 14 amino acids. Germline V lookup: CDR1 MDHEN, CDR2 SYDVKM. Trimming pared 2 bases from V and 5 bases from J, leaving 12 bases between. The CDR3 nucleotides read TGTGCCAGCAGTTTAATGCAGGGTGGGACTGAAGCTTTCTTT. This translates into CASSLMQGGTEAFF. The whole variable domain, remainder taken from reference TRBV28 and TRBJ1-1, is DVKVTQSSRYLVKRTGEKVFLECVQDMDHENMFWYRQDPGLGLRLIYFSYDVKMKEKGDIPEGYSVSREKKERFSLILESASTNQTSMYLCASSLMQGGTEAFFGQGTRLTVV.

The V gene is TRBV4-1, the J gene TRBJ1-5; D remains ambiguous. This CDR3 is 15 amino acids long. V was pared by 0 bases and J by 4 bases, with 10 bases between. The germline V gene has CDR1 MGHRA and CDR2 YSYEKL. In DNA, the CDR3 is TGCGCCAGCAGCCAAGATTTCGGGGTTAATCAGCCCCAGCATTTT. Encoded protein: CASSQDFGVNQPQHF.

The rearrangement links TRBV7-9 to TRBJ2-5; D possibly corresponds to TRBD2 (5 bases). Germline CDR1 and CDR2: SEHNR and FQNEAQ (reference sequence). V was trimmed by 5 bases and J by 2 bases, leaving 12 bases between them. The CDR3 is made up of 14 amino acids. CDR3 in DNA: TGTGCCAGCAGCGGACGAAGGGAGCAAGAGACCCAGTACTTC. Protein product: CASSGRREQETQYF.

The CDR3: CASSQAVTNYGYTF. CDR3 coding DNA: TGTGCCAGCAGCCAAGCAGTTACGAACTATGGCTACACCTTC. This chain links TRBV4-2 with TRBJ1-2; D is unresolved. Germline CDR1 reads LGHNA; CDR2 reads YNFKEQ. Trimming removed 1 base from V and 2 bases from J, with 8 bases in between. The length of the CDR3 is 14 residues.

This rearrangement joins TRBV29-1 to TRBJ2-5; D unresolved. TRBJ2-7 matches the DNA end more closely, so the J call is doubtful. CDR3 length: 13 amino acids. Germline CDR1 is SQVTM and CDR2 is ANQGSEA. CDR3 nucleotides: TGCAGCGTTGAAGAACAAGTCACCTACGAGCAGTACTTC. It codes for CSVEEQVTYEQYF.

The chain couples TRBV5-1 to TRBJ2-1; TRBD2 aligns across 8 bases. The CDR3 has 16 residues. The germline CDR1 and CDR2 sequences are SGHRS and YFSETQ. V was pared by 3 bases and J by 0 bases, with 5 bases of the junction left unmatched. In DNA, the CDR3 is TGCGCCAGCAGCTCACTAGCGGCCAGCTCCTACAATGAGCAGTTCTTC. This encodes CASSSLAASSYNEQFF.

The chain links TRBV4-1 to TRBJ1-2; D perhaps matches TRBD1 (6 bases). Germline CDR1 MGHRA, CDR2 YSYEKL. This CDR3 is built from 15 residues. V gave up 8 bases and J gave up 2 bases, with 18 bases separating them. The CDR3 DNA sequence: TGCGCCAGCCGGCTACAGGGAAAGCTCAACTATGGCTACACCTTC. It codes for CASRLQGKLNYGYTF.

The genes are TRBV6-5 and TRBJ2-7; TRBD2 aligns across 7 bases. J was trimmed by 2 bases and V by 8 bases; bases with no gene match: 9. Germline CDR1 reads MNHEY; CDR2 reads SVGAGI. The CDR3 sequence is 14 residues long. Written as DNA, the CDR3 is TGTGCCAGCTCACAGACGGGAGGCCCCTACGAGCAGTACTTC. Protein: CASSQTGGPYEQYF.

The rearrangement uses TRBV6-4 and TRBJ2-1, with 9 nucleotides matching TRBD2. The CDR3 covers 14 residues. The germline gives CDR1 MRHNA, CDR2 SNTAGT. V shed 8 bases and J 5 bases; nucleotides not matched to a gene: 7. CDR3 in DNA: TGTGCCAGCGCCCGGACTAGCGAGAACAATGAGCAGTTCTTC. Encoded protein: CASARTSENNEQFF.

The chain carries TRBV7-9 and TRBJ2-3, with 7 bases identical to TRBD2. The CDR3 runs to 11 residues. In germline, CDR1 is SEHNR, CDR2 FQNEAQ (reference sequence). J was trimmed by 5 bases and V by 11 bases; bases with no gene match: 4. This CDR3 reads CAAGVQDTQYF. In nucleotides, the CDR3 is TGTGCCGCGGGGGTCCAAGATACGCAGTATTTT.

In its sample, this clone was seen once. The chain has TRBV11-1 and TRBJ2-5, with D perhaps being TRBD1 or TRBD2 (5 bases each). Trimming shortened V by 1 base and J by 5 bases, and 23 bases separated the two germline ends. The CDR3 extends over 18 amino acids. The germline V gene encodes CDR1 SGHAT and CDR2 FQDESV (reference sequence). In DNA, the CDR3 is TGTGCCAGCAGCTTAGTTACGGGCGGGCAGGGTCATGGGGAGACCCAGTACTTC. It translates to CASSLVTGGQGHGETQYF.

The CDR3, as DNA: TGTGCCAGCAGTTTATTAGTTCGAGACGTTGAGCAGTTCTTC. It encodes CASSLLVRDVEQFF. The chain has TRBV28 and TRBJ2-1, with no clear D. V lost 1 base and J lost 9, with 13 bases in between. The V gene's germline CDR1 is MDHEN and CDR2 SYDVKM. There are 14 residues in the CDR3.

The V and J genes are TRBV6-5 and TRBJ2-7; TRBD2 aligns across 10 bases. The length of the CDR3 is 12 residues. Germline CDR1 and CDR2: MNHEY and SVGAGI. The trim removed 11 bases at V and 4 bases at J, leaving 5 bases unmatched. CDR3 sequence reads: CACGTSVYEQYF. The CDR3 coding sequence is TGTGCCTGTGGGACTAGCGTTTACGAGCAGTACTTC.

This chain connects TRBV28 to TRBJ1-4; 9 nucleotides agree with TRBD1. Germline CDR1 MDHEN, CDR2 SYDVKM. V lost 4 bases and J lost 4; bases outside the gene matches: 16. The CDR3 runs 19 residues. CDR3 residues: CASSSRGYRGPRVNEKLFF. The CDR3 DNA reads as TGTGCCAGCAGTTCGCGGGGGTACAGGGGGCCTAGGGTTAATGAAAAACTGTTTTTT.

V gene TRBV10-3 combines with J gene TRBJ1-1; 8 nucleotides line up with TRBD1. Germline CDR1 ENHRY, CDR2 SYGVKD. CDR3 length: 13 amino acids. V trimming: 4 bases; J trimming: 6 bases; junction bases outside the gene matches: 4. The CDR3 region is CAISATGGSEAFF. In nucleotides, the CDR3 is TGTGCCATCAGTGCAACAGGGGGGTCTGAAGCTTTCTTT.